Given below is one T cell receptor (beta chain) in context. Its binding antigen is unknown. No base quality information exists; no much larger clone differs at one position. Ends trimmed: V by 0 bases, J by 4 bases; bases unmatched to a gene: 10. Counted from cysteine to phenylalanine, this CDR3 has 19 amino acids. Left in the record is the CDR3 DNA by itself, 57 bases read in frame from the first base. As encoded in the germline V gene, CDR1 is LGHNA while CDR2 is YSLEER. The data belong to a study of T cell responses to AZD1222 COVID-19 vaccine (dated by TCRdb to 2020 to 2023). Regarding the research as a whole: Because spike-specific TCR depth and breadth did not differ between the two schedules, AZD1222 recipients who got a second dose at roughly 4 weeks were pooled with those who got a second dose at roughly 12 weeks. A total of roughly 240 trial participants underwent TCR sequencing, of whom 207 received two doses of AZD1222 and roughly 25 received two doses of the MenACWY control vaccine. Enrollment into the trials was organized by age into subgroups of 18-55, 56-69 and 70-plus years, and those subgroups contained roughly 150, 30 and 60 TCR-sequenced participants, respectively.

The CDR3 regions of human TCRbeta chains were analyzed by immunosequencing. The paper's processing steps were these. Repertoire TCRs were checked for matches against a reference library of SARS-CoV-2-specific TCRs that had been generated using the MIRA antigen-specificity platform. Breadth meant the fraction of unique TCRs that were SARS-CoV-2-associated, whereas depth meant the fraction of total T cells that were SARS-CoV-2-associated. Using the MIRA data, each spike-specific TCR was mapped to the spike region that the TCR reacts to and placed in a CD4 or CD8 class. Log10-transformed breadth and depth values were compared by one-way ANOVA with Sidak's multiple comparisons tests. TCRdb carries this immuneACCESS record with in-frame sequences only. Its versions omit some clonotypes, under half of them owing to an unresolved V gene in the studies checked, with the rest unexplained. That table is the source of V, J and clone size, and D and trimming were worked out from the DNA. The sample table lists around 130,000 clones, 70% to 90% of them with a count of one. The ten largest account for under 2% of the sample.

The time point label, as the study defines it: baseline before first vaccination. Vaccinee samples came from UK trials COV001 and COV002, including a single-blind randomized controlled phase 2/3 trial of AZD1222 (ChAdOx1 nCoV-19) in healthy adults. For TCRbeta chain sequencing, PBMC samples were collected from trial participants at day 0 and at day 28 after the second dose. What the research found in general, with its limitations: Because no samples from the day 14 peak response were available, repertoires could be characterized only after the peak T cell response. In the small 56-69-year group, the increase in depth fell short of significance, most likely because of low power. Participants were mostly white British and included more females than males, and it was suggested by the authors that clonal diversity may have been underestimated. Epitopes outside the regions mutated in the B.1.351 and B.1.1.7 variants were reportedly recognized by nearly half of the unique spike-specific TCRs. Vaccine-associated CD4 TCRs spanned the whole spike protein, with dominant responses in regions 160-218 and 743-854. After two AZD1222 doses, both the breadth and the depth of spike-specific TCRs were significantly higher than at day 0 and than in MenACWY recipients. Conclusions about previously exposed vaccinees are limited, since just 6 or 7 AZD1222 recipients were seropositive for SARS-CoV-2 at baseline.

This material consisted of peripheral blood, taken on day 0 of AZD1222 vaccination. The sequence was obtained from an adult in good health. This receptor chain uses TRBV4-3 and TRBJ2-1; a stretch of 12 junction bases matches TRBD2. The DNA sequence is given as TGCGCCAGCAGCCAAGATAGGACTAGCGGGACTGCAGAGTACAATGAGCAGTTCTTC. Its protein is CASSQDRTSGTAEYNEQFF.